Below, 11 T cell receptor beta chains from the same sample are listed, as sequenced in a study of cytomegalovirus exposure and HLA in healthy donors. The PCR was carried out with 60 Vbeta primers and 13 Jbeta primers. The method was immunoSEQ multiplex PCR; TCRdb's version includes in-frame clones alone and lacks a portion of them. The table includes over 100,000 clones, about 80% detected once. The sequencing input was PBMCs. Every receptor here comes from a woman between 35 and 50 years old in good health and CMV-seronegative.

This chain joins TRBV11-2 and TRBJ2-1; a weak D match, TRBD2 (6 bases). The CDR3 covers 15 residues. Germline V CDR1 and CDR2: SGHAT, FQNNGV. The ends were cut back, 4 bases at V and 0 bases at J, with 10 bases in the middle. CDR3 nucleotide sequence: TGTGCCAGCAGCTACCCCGGGAGCTCCTACAATGAGCAGTTCTTC. It encodes CASSYPGSSYNEQFF.

This clone was counted once. J is TRBJ1-2 and V is TRBV4-1, with TRBD1 identical over 7 bases. Germline V gene data show CDR1 as MGHRA and CDR2 as YSYEKL. V shed 0 bases, J shed 7 bases, and the junction held 8 bases outside the gene matches. The CDR3 is made up of 15 amino acids. CDR3 nucleotides: TGCGCCAGCAGCCAAGACGTGACAGGGAAGGGTGGCTACACCTTC. Its protein product is CASSQDVTGKGGYTF.

The CDR3 spells CAWRRASGSVSYEQYF. CDR3 DNA sequence: TGTGCCTGGAGGCGGGCCAGCGGGAGTGTCTCCTACGAGCAGTACTTC. The chain uses TRBV30 and TRBJ2-7; 8 nucleotides match TRBD2. V gave up 3 bases and J gave up 0 bases; unmatched junction bases: 10. The CDR3 sequence is 16 residues long. In germline, CDR1 is GTSNPN, CDR2 SVGIG (reference sequence).

This rearrangement joins TRBV7-2 to TRBJ2-7, with a possible D match to TRBD1 (5 bases). This CDR3 spans 14 amino acids. CDR1 and CDR2 from the germline V gene are SGHTA and FQGNSA. Trimming removed 5 bases at V and 0 bases at J, with 11 bases between. DNA of the CDR3: TGTGCCAGCAGCCTGGGGCATACCTCCTACGAGCAGTACTTC. This codes for CASSLGHTSYEQYF.

The V call is TRBV10-3, the J call TRBJ2-7; 8 positions match TRBD1. The CDR3 extends over 14 amino acids. Germline V gene sequence: CDR1 ENHRY, CDR2 SYGVKD. The trim removed 4 bases at V and 4 bases at J, leaving 6 bases unmatched. The CDR3: CAISGRQGKYEQYF. CDR3 in DNA: TGTGCCATCAGTGGTAGACAGGGGAAGTACGAGCAGTACTTC.

The chain combines TRBV28 with TRBJ1-1; a weak D match, TRBD1 (6 bases). The V gene lost 2 bases and the J gene lost 4 bases, with 14 bases spanning the gap. The CDR3 runs to 15 residues. CDR1 and CDR2 (germline): MDHEN, SYDVKM. The CDR3 DNA follows: TGTGCCAGCAGTTTACAGGGGATAATGCGCACTGAAGCTTTCTTT. Translating gives CASSLQGIMRTEAFF.

This clone has only a few counts. The chain couples TRBV6-1 to TRBJ1-2, with D perhaps matching TRBD1 (6 bases). The CDR3 consists of 12 residues. Germline values: CDR1 MNHNS, CDR2 SASEGT. The V end lost 6 bases, the J end lost 8 bases, and 13 bases lay between the germline ends. Here the CDR3 DNA reads TGTGCCAGCAGCCCACAGGGCCAAGGCTACACCTTC. Encoded protein: CASSPQGQGYTF.

This rearrangement joins TRBV28 to TRBJ1-1; TRBD1 might be the D (5 bases). V dropped 5 bases and J dropped 0 bases, with 19 bases sitting between them. The CDR3 extends over 17 amino acids. The germline gives CDR1 MDHEN, CDR2 SYDVKM. CDR3 sequence: CASSKGSGGGMNTEAFF. DNA for the CDR3: TGTGCCAGCAGTAAGGGGTCCGGCGGGGGGATGAACACTGAAGCTTTCTTT.

The chain carries TRBV28 and TRBJ1-1, with D maybe TRBD1 (6 bases). The CDR3 loop spans 15 amino acids. With 6 bases removed from V and 0 bases from J, the gap between germline ends came to 14 bases. CDR1 is MDHEN and CDR2 is SYDVKM in the germline V gene. CDR3 protein: CASSTGWGVNTEAFF. The CDR3 DNA follows: TGTGCCAGCAGCACAGGGTGGGGAGTGAACACTGAAGCTTTCTTT.

This clone was counted only a few times. The gene calls are TRBV4-1 and TRBJ2-7; 7 bases agree with TRBD2. With V trimmed by 2 bases and J by 1 base, 2 bases remained unmatched. The CDR3 runs 14 residues. Germline loops: CDR1 MGHRA, CDR2 YSYEKL. CDR3 residues: CASSQPGGSYEQYF. The CDR3 DNA follows: TGCGCCAGCAGCCAACCGGGAGGTTCCTACGAGCAGTACTTC.

This rearrangement joins TRBV28 to TRBJ2-1; D unclear. The CDR3 sequence is 11 residues long. The V gene lost 5 bases and the J gene lost 7 bases, with 6 bases spanning the gap. Germline V lookup: CDR1 MDHEN, CDR2 SYDVKM. CDR3 bases: TGTGCCAGCAGTCTCGAGAATGAGCAGTTCTTC. Translating gives CASSLENEQFF.